This TCR beta chain originates from a study of OX40 agonist ivuxolimab in advanced cancers. The data were produced by immunoSEQ multiplex PCR, yet TCRdb's version contains in-frame clones alone and is incomplete. The sample contains nearly 25,000 clones, approximately 80% of which appear only once. The sequences come from CD4+ or CD8+ T cells sorted from blood, collected in a trial of the OX40 agonist ivuxolimab. The sequence was obtained from an adult with an advanced solid tumor such as melanoma, head and neck, liver or kidney cancer.

DNA of the CDR3: TGTGCCAGCAGCGTAGACCCGGGGTTAGAGACCCAGTACTTC. Translated: CASSVDPGLETQYF. The chain links TRBV9 to TRBJ2-5; TRBD2 is a possible D gene (5 bases). V dropped 0 bases and J dropped 4 bases, with 10 bases sitting between them. CDR3 length: 14 amino acids. Germline CDR1 and CDR2: SGDLS and YYNGEE.